One T cell receptor (beta chain) is described in this entry. This clone occurred once. The clone's antigen remains unknown. Qualities for individual bases were not recorded, and no much larger clone is one base off. TCRbeta CDR3 regions were amplified from genomic DNA using the immunoSEQ Assay, a bias-controlled multiplex PCR. The study's processing was this. The number of nucleated cells in each sample was estimated by amplification of reference gene primers within the assay. Sequence reads were collapsed and filtered to measure the absolute abundance of every unique TCRbeta CDR3 rearrangement. For each sample, productive Simpson clonality was calculated as the square root of Simpson's diversity index across productive rearrangements. Not all clones reach the TCRdb copy of this immuneACCESS table, which keeps in-frame sequences only. Checked studies attribute under half of the gap to unresolved V genes and leave the rest unexplained. V and J calls and clone size come straight from that table; D and trimming were deduced from the DNA. The table for this sample lists about 410,000 clones; 86% of them were counted only once. Together, the top ten hold more than 1.4% of the sample.

This sample is drawn from a study of blood T cell repertoires in COVID-19 (dated by TCRdb to the early 2020s). In terms of the full investigation: The collaborator samples originated in the United States, Italy and Spain and spanned the acute and convalescent phases of COVID-19. Nearly every sample came with metadata listing a de-identified subject ID, COVID-19 status, age in years and sex. The repertoires were made available in a free public database intended to serve as a resource for research on the immune response to SARS-CoV-2. The prospective study material was composed of cDNA or gDNA derived from T cells, B-cell-depleted T cells, or PBMCs. Where HLA class I and class II types were available, the types were taken from metadata supplied by the sample provider, not from assay-based typing. The samples were drawn from two sources: the first 160 participants of the ongoing ImmuneRACE study, and some 1,300 subjects contributed by 6 global collaborators. Subjects who had been exposed to COVID-19, were actively infected with it, or had recovered from it provided the deeply sampled blood TCRbeta repertoires that made up the dataset.

Here is what the overall study found, with its caveats: The quantity of clinical and demographic metadata differed by source and by participant and was supplied without curation.

Whole blood was collected in K2EDTA tubes by collaborating institutions according to the institutions' own protocols. For TCRbeta analysis, collaborators shipped samples as frozen whole blood, isolated PBMCs, or DNA extracted from either of those sample types. Based on the germline V gene, the CDR1 and CDR2 sequences are ENHRY and SYGVKD. From cysteine to phenylalanine, the CDR3 is 12 amino acids long. Only the CDR3 DNA stays, 36 bases, in frame from base 1. V and J are truncated by 10 bases and 4 bases respectively, leaving an intervening sequence of 10 bases. This sequence originates from a woman younger than 45 with active or convalescent COVID-19. Rearrangement joined TRBV10-3 to TRBJ1-4; the D gene is possibly TRBD1, with 5 bases matching. The sequenced sample consisted of peripheral blood. The CDR3 in this case is CATTQDNEKLFF. The nucleotide sequence reads as follows: TGTGCCACTACACAGGATAATGAAAAACTGTTTTTT.